These 13 T cell receptor beta chains were sequenced from one sample in a study of blood T cell repertoires in COVID-19. Clones were sequenced by immunoSEQ multiplex PCR, and TCRdb holds only the in-frame ones, with some missing. The sample lists under 250,000 clones; approximately 91% were seen once. Input material: peripheral blood. The source is a man aged 55 to 69 who had recovered from COVID-19.

The rearrangement uses TRBV4-1 and TRBJ2-5; 10 positions agree with TRBD1. Germline V gene data show CDR1 as MGHRA and CDR2 as YSYEKL. The CDR3 has 21 residues. Losses at the gene ends were 2 bases for V and 5 bases for J; bases not matched to a gene: 23. The CDR3 region is CASSQRHAKRDRGEFWETQYF. CDR3 nucleotide sequence: TGCGCCAGCAGCCAACGTCATGCAAAACGGGACAGGGGAGAGTTTTGGGAGACCCAGTACTTC.

The rearrangement uses TRBV19 and TRBJ1-5; no firm D call. Per the germline V gene, CDR1 is LNHDA and CDR2 is SQIVND (reference sequence). V dropped 6 bases and J dropped 6 bases, with 18 bases sitting between them. This CDR3 has 15 residues. CDR3 nucleotide sequence: TGTGCCAGTAGCGAGGGTAATTGGGGTTTTCAGCCCCAGCATTTT. Translated: CASSEGNWGFQPQHF.

Concerning this clone: This sample also contains other DNA sequences that code for the same CDR3. The chain employs TRBV19 and TRBJ1-5, with D perhaps matching TRBD1 (5 bases). The CDR3 loop spans 14 amino acids. The germline V and J ends were trimmed by 5 bases and 5 bases, with 13 bases remaining between them. In germline, CDR1 is LNHDA, CDR2 SQIVND (reference sequence). This CDR3 reads CASSSGQGYQPQHF. CDR3 bases: TGTGCCAGTAGTTCCGGACAAGGGTATCAGCCCCAGCATTTT.

A single count supports this clone. The CDR3, as DNA: TGTGCCAGCAGTCCGGTACTAGCGGGGGGGCCAGGTACGCAGTATTTT. Residues: CASSPVLAGGPGTQYF. The chain employs TRBV27 and TRBJ2-3, with 13 bases identical to TRBD2. Germline V gene lookup returns CDR1 MNHEY and CDR2 SMNVEV (reference sequence). The ends lost 5 bases at V and 8 bases at J; junction bases unmatched: 10. This CDR3 is built from 16 residues.

J is TRBJ2-7 and V is TRBV11-2; TRBD1 might be the D (5 bases). V was cut by 5 bases and J by 0 bases, with 14 bases left in between. The CDR3 is 15 amino acids. CDR1 is SGHAT and CDR2 is FQNNGV in the germline V gene. CDR3 in DNA: TGTGCCAGCAGCCAGGGTGGCGGCTCCTCCTACGAGCAGTACTTC. Amino acids: CASSQGGGSSYEQYF. The full variable domain, rest sourced from reference TRBV11-2 and TRBJ2-7, is EAGVAQSPRYKIIEKRQSVAFWCNPISGHATLYWYQQILGQGPKLLIQFQNNGVVDDSQLPKDRFSAERLKGVDSTLKIQPAKLEDSAVYLCASSQGGGSSYEQYFGPGTRLTVT.

The CDR3 DNA follows: TGCGCCAGCAGCCAAGCCAGCGGGATAAATGAGCAGTTCTTC. Its translation: CASSQASGINEQFF. This chain connects TRBV4-3 to TRBJ2-1; TRBD2 aligns across 7 bases. CDR1 is LGHNA and CDR2 is YSLEER in the germline V gene. There are 14 residues in the CDR3. The trim removed 1 base at V and 7 bases at J, leaving 4 bases unmatched.

V usage is TRBV19 and J usage is TRBJ2-7; the D gene is possibly TRBD1 (5 bases). The V gene's germline CDR1 is LNHDA and CDR2 SQIVND (reference sequence). The germline V and J ends were trimmed by 5 bases and 0 bases, with 11 bases remaining between them. The CDR3 contains 14 residues. The CDR3 reads CASSSRTNSYEQYF. The CDR3 nucleotides read TGTGCCAGTAGTTCTCGGACAAACTCCTACGAGCAGTACTTC.

The chain has TRBV7-9 and TRBJ2-7, with 13 nucleotides matching TRBD2. The junction had 10 bases not matched to a gene; V was cut back by 4 bases and J by 7 bases. CDR3 length equals 16 residues. The germline V gene has CDR1 SEHNR and CDR2 FQNEAQ (reference sequence). The CDR3 region has the DNA TGTGCCAGCAGCTGGGCTCGACTAGCGGGGGGCGGAGAGCAGTACTTC. Its protein is CASSWARLAGGGEQYF.

V usage is TRBV11-2 and J usage is TRBJ2-1; 8 bases match TRBD1. V lost 5 bases and J lost 4; bases outside the gene matches: 7. The CDR3 runs 15 residues. The germline CDR1 and CDR2 sequences are SGHAT and FQNNGV. CDR3 region: CASSPVGTGYNEQFF. CDR3 in DNA: TGTGCCAGCAGCCCCGTCGGGACAGGATACAATGAGCAGTTCTTC.

This chain joins TRBV7-2 and TRBJ2-3; D uncertain. CDR3 size: 13 residues. V lost 4 bases, J lost 4 bases, and 9 bases lay in between. Germline loops: CDR1 SGHTA, CDR2 FQGNSA. The CDR3 DNA reads as TGTGCCAGCAGCTCCTTTGGAGCAGATACGCAGTATTTT. It encodes CASSSFGADTQYF.

The chain has TRBV7-9 and TRBJ1-4, with a possible D match to TRBD1 (6 bases). Per the germline V gene, CDR1 is SEHNR and CDR2 is FQNEAQ (reference sequence). The CDR3 is 16 residues long. V was pared by 5 bases and J by 0 bases, with 13 bases between. This CDR3 is CASSPRGWATNEKLFF. The CDR3 DNA sequence: TGTGCCAGCAGCCCTAGGGGGTGGGCAACTAATGAAAAACTGTTTTTT. Full variable domain (missing parts from reference TRBV7-9 and TRBJ1-4): DTGVSQNPRHKITKRGQNVTFRCDPISEHNRLYWYRQTLGQGPEFLTYFQNEAQLEKSRLLSDRFSAERPKGSFSTLEIQRTEQGDSAMYLCASSPRGWATNEKLFFGSGTQLSVL.

This rearrangement joins TRBV24-1 to TRBJ1-2; weak D call: TRBD1 (5 bases). V shed 2 bases and J shed 2 bases, with 11 bases lying between them. Germline CDR1 is KGHDR and CDR2 is SFDVKD. The CDR3 is made up of 15 amino acids. The CDR3 DNA reads TGTGCCACCAGTGATTCCAGGGCAGGGAACTATGGCTACACCTTC. The encoded protein is CATSDSRAGNYGYTF.

The CDR3 coding sequence is TGTGCCAGCACAAAAATTGGAGGGGTGGGCACTGAAGCTTTCTTT. Protein: CASTKIGGVGTEAFF. The V gene is TRBV6-6, the J gene TRBJ1-1, with a weak D call TRBD1 (5 bases). CDR3 length: 15 residues. Germline loops: CDR1 MNHNY, CDR2 SVGAGI (reference sequence). V was pared by 7 bases and J by 4 bases, with 19 bases between.